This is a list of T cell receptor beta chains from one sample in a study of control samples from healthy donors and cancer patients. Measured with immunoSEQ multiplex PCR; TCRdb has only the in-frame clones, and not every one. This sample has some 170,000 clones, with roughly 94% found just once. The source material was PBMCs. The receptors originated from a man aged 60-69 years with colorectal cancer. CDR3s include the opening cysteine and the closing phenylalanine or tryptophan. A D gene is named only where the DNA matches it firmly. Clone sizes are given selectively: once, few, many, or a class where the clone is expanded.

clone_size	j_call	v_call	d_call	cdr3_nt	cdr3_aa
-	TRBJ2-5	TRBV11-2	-	TGTGCCAGCAGCTTCCAAATACAGAGTGCTAACCAAGAGACCCAGTACTTC	CASSFQIQSANQETQYF
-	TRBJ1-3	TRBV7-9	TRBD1	TGTGCCAGCAGCTTGGCAGGGGGGGAAAACACCATATATTTT	CASSLAGGENTIYF
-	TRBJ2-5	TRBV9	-	TGTGCCAGCAGCCCCCGGGGCCAAGAGACCCAGTACTTC	CASSPRGQETQYF
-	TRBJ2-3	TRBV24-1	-	TGTGCCACCAGTGATTCAGGGTCAGATACGCAGTATTTT	CATSDSGSDTQYF
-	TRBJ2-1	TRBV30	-	TGTGCCTGGAGTGTCCGGCTAGTCAATGAGCAGTTCTTC	CAWSVRLVNEQFF
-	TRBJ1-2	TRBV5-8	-	TGTGCCAGCAGCTTGGTTCCGGGTAACTATGGCTACACCTTC	CASSLVPGNYGYTF
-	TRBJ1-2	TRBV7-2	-	TGTGCCAGCAGCTTGGGGGGGAGTACTCGGGGCTACACCTTC	CASSLGGSTRGYTF
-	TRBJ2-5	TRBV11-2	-	TGTGCCAGCAGCTTGACCAGCAAGGAGACCCAGTACTTC	CASSLTSKETQYF
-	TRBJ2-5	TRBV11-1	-	TGTGCCAGCAGCTTAGCGGGAGGAGAGACCCAGTACTTC	CASSLAGGETQYF
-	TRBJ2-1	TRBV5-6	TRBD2	TGTGCCAGCAGCCCCTCAGCGGGGGGCAAGTACAATGAGCAGTTCTTC	CASSPSAGGKYNEQFF
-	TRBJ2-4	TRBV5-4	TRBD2	TGTGCCAGCAGCCCCCGGATTAGCGGGGGGCGCCCCACTAGAAACATTCAGTACTTC	CASSPRISGGRPTRNIQYF
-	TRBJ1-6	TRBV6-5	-	TGTGCCAGCAGTTACCAGGGCCGCGGGTCACCCCTCCACTTT	CASSYQGRGSPLHF
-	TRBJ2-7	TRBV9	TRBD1	TGTGCCAGCAGCCCCCGGACAGGGTCGTACGAGCAGTACTTC	CASSPRTGSYEQYF
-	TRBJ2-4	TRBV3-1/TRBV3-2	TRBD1	TGTGCCAGCAGCCAAGTACAGGGGCAGGCCAAAAACATTCAGTACTTC	CASSQVQGQAKNIQYF
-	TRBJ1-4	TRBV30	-	TGTGCCTGGAGTGTATTGGCGCGGGAAAAACTGTTTTTT	CAWSVLAREKLFF
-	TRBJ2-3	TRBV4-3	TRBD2	TGCGCCAGCAGCCAATCACTAGCGACAGATACGCAGTATTTT	CASSQSLATDTQYF
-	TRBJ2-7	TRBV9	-	TGTGCCAGCAGCGTAAGTCACAGGGACGACGAGCAGTACTTC	CASSVSHRDDEQYF
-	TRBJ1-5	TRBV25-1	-	TGTGCCAGCAGTATGGTGGCTCAGCCCCAGCATTTT	CASSMVAQPQHF
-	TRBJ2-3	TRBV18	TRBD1	TGTGCCACCACCAGCCAGGGACAGGGCACAGATACGCAGTATTTT	CATTSQGQGTDTQYF
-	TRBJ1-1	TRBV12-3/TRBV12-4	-	TGTGCCAGCAGTCAAGACCGGGGCACTGAAGCTTTCTTT	CASSQDRGTEAFF
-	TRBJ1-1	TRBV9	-	TGTGCCAGCAGCGAGGTGGGGCTACGAGGGACTGAAGCTTTCTTT	CASSEVGLRGTEAFF
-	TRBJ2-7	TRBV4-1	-	TGCGCCAGCAGCCAGAGGGCGGATACCTACGAGCAGTACTTC	CASSQRADTYEQYF
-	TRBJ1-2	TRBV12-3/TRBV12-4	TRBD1	TGTGCCAGCAGTTCCGGGACAGGGGGCTACACCTTC	CASSSGTGGYTF
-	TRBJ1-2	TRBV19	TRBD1	TGTGCCGCCACAGGGGGCAATGGCTACACCTTC	CAATGGNGYTF
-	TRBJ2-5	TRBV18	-	TGTGCCAGCTCACCGAGCCAAAACCAAGAGACCCAGTACTTC	CASSPSQNQETQYF
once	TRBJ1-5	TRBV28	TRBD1	TGTGCCAGCACCCAGGGGGGGACGATGCAGCCCCAGCATTTT	CASTQGGTMQPQHF
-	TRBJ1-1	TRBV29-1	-	TGCAGCGTTGGGCAGGCGATGAACACTGAAGCTTTCTTT	CSVGQAMNTEAFF
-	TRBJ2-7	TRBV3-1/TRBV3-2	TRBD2	TGTGCCAGCAGCCAAGGGAGTCTAGCGGGGGGTCAGGTCGAGCAGTACTTC	CASSQGSLAGGQVEQYF
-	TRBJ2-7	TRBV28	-	TGTGCCAGCAGTCCCGGGGGAACCGAGCAGTACTTC	CASSPGGTEQYF
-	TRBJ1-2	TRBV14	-	TGTGCCAGCAGCCAAGGTCCAGGGAACCCTTTGGGGGGGTATGGCTACACCTTC	CASSQGPGNPLGGYGYTF
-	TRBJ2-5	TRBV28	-	TGTGCCAGCAGTTTCCAGTCGGCAGACTATTTCGTAGCAGAGACCCAGTACTTC	CASSFQSADYFVAETQYF
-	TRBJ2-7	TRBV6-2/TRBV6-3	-	TGTGCCAGCAGTTACGGGAGGACTTTGGGGGAGCAGTACTTC	CASSYGRTLGEQYF
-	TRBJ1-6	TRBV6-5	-	TGTGCCAGCAGCCCGACCTTTACTAGCAATTCACCCCTCCACTTT	CASSPTFTSNSPLHF
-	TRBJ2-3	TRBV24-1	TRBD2	TGTGCCACCAGTGATTCCCTCCTGGCTAGCGGGGACACAGATACGCAGTATTTT	CATSDSLLASGDTDTQYF
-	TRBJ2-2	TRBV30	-	TGTGCCTGGAGTGTGCCCGGGGAGCTGTTTTTT	CAWSVPGELFF
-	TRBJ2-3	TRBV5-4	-	TGTGCCAGCATGAGGGGGGGTTTCACAGATACGCAGTATTTT	CASMRGGFTDTQYF
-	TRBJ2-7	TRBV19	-	TGTGCCAGTAGTATGGGACTCTCCTACGAGCAGTACTTC	CASSMGLSYEQYF
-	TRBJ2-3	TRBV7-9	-	TGTGCCAGCAGCTTAGGGTCCGGGACAGATACGCAGTATTTT	CASSLGSGTDTQYF
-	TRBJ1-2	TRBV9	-	TGTGCCAGCAGCCCCCTGCGGGGGTCCTCGATCTATGGCTACACCTTC	CASSPLRGSSIYGYTF
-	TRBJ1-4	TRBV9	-	TGTGCCAGCAGCCCCCGTCAAGGGACGTGGAGTGAAAAACTGTTTTTT	CASSPRQGTWSEKLFF
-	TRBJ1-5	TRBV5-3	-	TGTGCCAGAAGCTTGGAGGCAGGGATGAGCAATCAGCCCCAGCATTTT	CARSLEAGMSNQPQHF
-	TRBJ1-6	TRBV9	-	TGTGCCAGCAGCCCATTTGACAGGTTGGCGAATTCACCCCTCCACTTT	CASSPFDRLANSPLHF
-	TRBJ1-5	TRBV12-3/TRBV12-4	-	TGTGCCAGCAGCACTAGCAATCAGCCCCAGCATTTT	CASSTSNQPQHF
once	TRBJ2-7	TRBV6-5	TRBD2	TGTGCCAGCAGTTACTCGTCTAGCGGGTCCTACGAGCAGTACTTC	CASSYSSSGSYEQYF
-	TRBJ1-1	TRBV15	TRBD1	TGTGCCACCAGCAGAGGCGGGACAGTCGACACTGAAGCTTTCTTT	CATSRGGTVDTEAFF